Each of the 7 T cell receptor beta chains below was sequenced from the same sample in a study of beta chain features in type 1 diabetes. Investigators reverse transcribed all isolated RNA, so they sequenced expressed TCRB transcripts. Using immunoSEQ multiplex PCR, the repertoire was profiled, and TCRdb retains in-frame clones only, with some absent. Here the sample spans more than 300,000 clones, approximately 8.2% being singletons. The specimen sequenced was central memory CD4+ T cells from blood. The receptor set was obtained from a woman aged 18-29 years in good health.

The CDR3 loop is CASSLGGQPNGYTF. Here the CDR3 DNA reads TGTGCCAGCAGCTTGGGGGGACAGCCTAATGGCTACACCTTC. The chain uses TRBV5-4 and TRBJ1-2; TRBD1 matches 7 bases. V dropped 0 bases and J dropped 6; count of bases not matched to a gene: 5. In germline, CDR1 is SGHNT, CDR2 YYREEE (reference sequence). The CDR3 covers 14 residues.

This clone was counted a few times. The chain couples TRBV5-1 to TRBJ1-5, with unresolved D. The CDR3 extends over 14 amino acids. Germline CDR1 and CDR2: SGHRS and YFSETQ. The V gene lost 0 bases and the J gene lost 7 bases, with 11 bases spanning the gap. The CDR3 spells CASSLGTPGQPQHF. The CDR3 nucleotides read TGCGCCAGCAGCTTGGGGACCCCCGGGCAGCCCCAGCATTTT. Based on the CDR3 plus reference TRBV5-1 and TRBJ1-5, the full variable domain is KAGVTQTPRYLIKTRGQQVTLSCSPISGHRSVSWYQQTPGQGLQFLFEYFSETQRNKGNFPGRFSGRQFSNSRSEMNVSTLELGDSALYLCASSLGTPGQPQHFGDGTRLSIL.

This clone occurred a few times. The chain employs TRBV7-2 and TRBJ2-2, with D possibly called TRBD1 or TRBD2 (5 bases each). Germline-derived CDR1 and CDR2 are SGHTA and FQGNSA. Trimming pared 2 bases from V and 5 bases from J, leaving 9 bases between. CDR3 length equals 14 residues. The CDR3 spells CASSLFWGTGELFF. Here the CDR3 DNA reads TGTGCCAGCAGCTTATTCTGGGGGACCGGGGAGCTGTTTTTT.

This clone was detected a few times. The V call is TRBV4-2, the J call TRBJ2-4, with TRBD2 matching over 7 bases. The germline CDR1 and CDR2 sequences are LGHNA and YNFKEQ. V gave up 2 bases and J gave up 7 bases; unmatched junction bases: 8. The CDR3 is 15 amino acids. The CDR3 nucleotides read TGTGCCAGCAGCCAACAAGGCGGGAGTGGGAACATTCAGTACTTC. Residues: CASSQQGGSGNIQYF.

There are many counts of this clone. This chain joins TRBV10-3 and TRBJ2-2, with D possibly matching TRBD1 (6 bases). Deletions cut 6 bases from V and 1 base from J, with 15 bases between. The germline V gene encodes CDR1 ENHRY and CDR2 SYGVKD. The CDR3 runs to 16 residues. For the CDR3, the DNA is TGTGCCATCAGGGATAACAGGGCTAGGAACACCGGGGAGCTGTTTTTT. The encoded protein is CAIRDNRARNTGELFF.

The chain uses TRBV2 and TRBJ1-2; TRBD1 matches at 9 bases. Germline assignment: CDR1 SNHLY and CDR2 FYNNEI. The CDR3 runs to 13 residues. J lost 6 bases, V lost 6 bases, and 5 bases had no gene match. CDR3 sequence: CASRAGQGNGYTF. The CDR3 bases are TGTGCCAGCAGAGCCGGACAGGGGAATGGCTACACCTTC.

The DNA for the CDR3 is TGTGCCAGCAGTCCAGAGTTCAGCTCCTACGAGCAGTACTTC. It translates to CASSPEFSSYEQYF. The rearrangement links TRBV2 to TRBJ2-7; no definite D call. CDR3 size: 14 residues. V lost 5 bases to trimming and J lost 0 bases, with 11 bases between them. The germline V gene encodes CDR1 SNHLY and CDR2 FYNNEI.